The clone carrying this T cell receptor beta chain was seen at least ten times. Its antigen is unknown. Mismatch with germline at one junction end may stem from a read error. This sample is drawn from a study of CD8 T cells in ankylosing spondylitis. Study observations and caveats: A motif of roughly eight highly homologous TCR beta variants was seen as apparently characteristic of ankylosing spondylitis blood.

The CDR3 spans 11 residues. Germline V gives CDR1 SGHDT, CDR2 YYEEEE. A single record per CDR3 protein comes from TCRdb applying MiXCR to the 5' RACE reads. This sample yields 200,000 to 300,000 distinct CDR3 sequences, of which approximately 9% are seen a single time; under 7.5% belongs to the top ten. The receptor was isolated from a male donor with ankylosing spondylitis or in good health (not recorded which). What was sequenced was blood, either unsorted or a sorted T cell fraction (not recorded which). This chain joins TRBV5-6 and TRBJ2-5; D possibly uses TRBD1 or TRBD2 (5 bases each). The CDR3 reads CASSLYGTLNF. CDR3 bases: TGTGCCAGCAGCTTATACGGGACCCTAAACTTC. The full variable domain, completed using reference TRBV5-6 and TRBJ2-5, is DAGVTQSPTHLIKTRGQQVTLRCSPKSGHDTVSWYQQALGQGPQFIFQYYEEEERQRGNFPDRFSGHQFPNYSSELNVNALLLGDSALYLCASSLYGTLNFGPGTRLLVL.